The clone carrying this TCR beta chain was seen a handful of times. V shed 4 bases, J shed 5 bases, and the junction held 10 bases outside the gene matches. Germline loops: CDR1 MGHRA, CDR2 YSYEKL. This CDR3 contains 15 residues. TCRdb fed the RT-PCR reads into MiXCR, producing one record per CDR3 protein. The sample holds about 680,000 distinct CDR3 sequences, over 12% seen once. The TCR was taken from a female donor in good health, serving as a healthy control. The rearrangement links TRBV4-1 to TRBJ1-1; 7 bases agree with TRBD1. Sequenced input: memory CD4+ T cells from blood. The CDR3 DNA reads as TGCGCCAGCAGCCGAGCACCGGGACAGACAACTGAAGCTTTCTTT. Amino acids: CASSRAPGQTTEAFF.